This T cell receptor beta chain was recorded in a study of read filtering for tumor transcriptome and immune sequencing (dated by TCRdb to about 2020). Regarding the complete study: The cohort was composed of 17 male and 13 to 15 female patients, with a mean age of approximately 62 years and an age range of roughly 45 to 80. By revised international staging, about 8 patients were R-ISS I, some 17 were R-ISS II and roughly 7 were R-ISS III. After DNase treatment, whole-transcriptome libraries were prepared using the TruSeq RNA Access Library Prep Kit. Per sample, about 3.5 to 10.27 million TCR-region mapped reads were obtained with IR-seq, compared with only roughly 80 to 1273 with RNA-seq. Using the same bone marrow samples, the study ran both targeted immune repertoire sequencing and bulk whole-transcriptome sequencing and then compared the TCR repertoires from each method. One of the main goals was to work out a read-filtering strategy for immune repertoire data, in particular whether clonotypes backed by only a single read should be removed.

As to this clonotype: Its antigen is still unknown. Sequence at one end of the junction differs from germline and may be a read error.

Its CDR3 holds 15 amino acids, cysteine through phenylalanine. Solely the CDR3 DNA is kept, with 45 bases framed from the first base. Each patient had bone marrow sampled at the time of active disease. Ficoll-Hypaque density gradient centrifugation was used to isolate the bone marrow mononuclear cells. CD138-negative cells were obtained by negative selection after labeling with CD138 magnetic microbeads on a MACS separator, removing myeloma plasma cells. Flow cytometry on an Attune NxT with CD138 antibodies was used to check the purity of the isolated cells. Total RNA was extracted with TRIzol reagent and quantified with a NanoDrop spectrophotometer. For each patient, paired RNA-seq and IR-seq were run on the CD138-negative bone marrow sample from that patient. The Immunoverse kit was used to build TCR libraries from about 430 ng RNA, with molecular barcoded adaptors covering alpha/delta and beta/gamma chains. TCR library preparation was performed with the same RNA that was used for transcriptome sequencing. Sequencing of the TCR libraries was done on an Illumina HiSeq 4000 with 2 x 150 cycles. As for how the authors treated the data: MiXCR aligned TCR reads to human V, D, J and C references and assembled the aligned reads into CDR3 clonotypes, with quality filtering and error correction included. The tcR package in R was used to analyze clonotype counts and gene usage diversity. Raw mapping reads were checked after the RNA-seq reads had been mapped by STAR aligner version 2.5.3a onto the human GRCh37 genome. IR-seq fastq files were randomly downsampled with Seqtk 1.3 to test the effect of sequencing depth on detected clonotypes. TCRdb trimmed public reads at Q25 via fastp, called clones via MiXCR and kept in-frame beta chains. Here each entry gathers all rows of one CDR3 protein and keeps the most common genes and DNA. The V and J calls here are based on TCRdb, not the publication. Counted in this sample were about 86,000 distinct CDR3 sequences; about 12% of them appeared once. The ten most abundant clones make up about 16% of the sample.

General findings and caveats noted by the study authors: Compared with RNA-seq, IR-seq captured clonotypes at much higher depth and more reliably, and a smaller IR-seq throughput was enough to identify most shared clonotypes. The correlation between IR-seq and RNA-seq shared clonotype proportions rose when single-read clonotypes were removed. In IR-seq, about four fifths of clonotypes but 3% to 3.5% of total reads were represented by single-read clonotypes, whereas in RNA-seq, 65% to 75% of clonotypes and about 40% of reads were represented by single-read clonotypes. The sorted CD138-negative fraction was composed of a mixed bone marrow immune population rather than of purified T cells.

The sequence derives from a donor at least 40 years old with multiple myeloma. Sequenced input: a population of CD138-negative cells sorted from bone marrow. The cell subset or site label for this specimen denotes: bone marrow mononuclear cells depleted of CD138+ plasma/myeloma cells by negative magnetic selection. The rearranged segments are TRBV12-3 or TRBV12-4 and TRBJ2-1; the D gene assignment is perhaps TRBD1 or TRBD2, with each matching 5 bases. In nucleotide form, the sequence is TGTGCCAGCAGTTTTTGGGACGGGGCCTACAATGAGCAGCTCTTC. It translates as CASSFWDGAYNEQLF.